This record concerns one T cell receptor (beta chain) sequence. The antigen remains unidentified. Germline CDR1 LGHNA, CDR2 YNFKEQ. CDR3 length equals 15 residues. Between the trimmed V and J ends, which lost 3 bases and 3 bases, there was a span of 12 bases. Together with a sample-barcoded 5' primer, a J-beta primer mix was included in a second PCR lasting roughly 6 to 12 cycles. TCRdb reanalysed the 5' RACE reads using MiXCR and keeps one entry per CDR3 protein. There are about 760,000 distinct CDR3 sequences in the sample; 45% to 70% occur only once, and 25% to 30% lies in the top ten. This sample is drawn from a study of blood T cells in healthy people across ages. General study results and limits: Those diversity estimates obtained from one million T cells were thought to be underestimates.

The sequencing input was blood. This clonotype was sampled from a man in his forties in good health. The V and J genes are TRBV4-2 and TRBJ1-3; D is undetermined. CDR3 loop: CASSQQKLNGNTIYF. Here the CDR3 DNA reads TGTGCCAGCAGCCAGCAGAAGTTAAATGGAAACACCATATATTTT.